The 27 T cell receptor beta chains below all came from one sample that was sequenced in a study of OX40 agonist ivuxolimab in advanced cancers. The repertoire was sequenced with immunoSEQ multiplex PCR; TCRdb's copy has only in-frame clones and lacks some. The sample has tens of thousands of clones; approximately 89% are singletons. This specimen consisted of CD4+ or CD8+ T cells sorted from blood, obtained in a trial of the OX40 agonist ivuxolimab. These receptors all stem from an adult with an advanced solid tumor such as melanoma, head and neck, liver or kidney cancer.

The rearrangement joins TRBV20-1 to TRBJ2-5; D unclear. CDR3 length: 11 amino acids. Trimming left V 1 base short and J 1 base short, with 1 base between. Looked up from germline, CDR1 is DFQATT and CDR2 is SNEGSKA (reference sequence). The CDR3 loop is CSARAQETQYF. The CDR3 nucleotides are TGCAGTGCTAGAGCCCAAGAGACCCAGTACTTC.

V and J are TRBV28 and TRBJ1-1; no reliable D call. V dropped 2 bases and J dropped 11 bases, with 21 bases sitting between them. The germline V gene encodes CDR1 MDHEN and CDR2 SYDVKM. CDR3 length: 15 residues. The CDR3 is CASSLRTLGPASAFF. In DNA form, the CDR3 reads TGTGCCAGCAGTTTAAGGACGTTGGGCCCGGCCAGTGCTTTCTTT.

The chain is built from TRBV29-1 and TRBJ1-1, with D unclear. The CDR3 has 11 residues. Germline V gene lookup returns CDR1 SQVTM and CDR2 ANQGSEA. CDR3 nucleotides: TGCGTAGGGTTTGAGGACACTGAAGCTTTCTTT. Translating gives CVGFEDTEAFF.

The chain carries TRBV4-2 and TRBJ1-2, with D uncertain. Germline V CDR1 and CDR2: LGHNA, YNFKEQ. Trimming shortened V by 1 base and J by 0 bases, and 12 bases separated the two germline ends. CDR3 length equals 16 residues. The CDR3 DNA follows: TGTGCCAGCAGCCAAGGACCGTTACTGACTAACTATGGCTACACCTTC. Residues: CASSQGPLLTNYGYTF.

The CDR3 DNA reads TGTGCCAGCTCAGATTCTAGAAGCTCCTACAATGAGCAGTTCTTC. It translates to CASSDSRSSYNEQFF. The chain employs TRBV7-3 and TRBJ2-1; unclear D gene. V shed 8 bases and J shed 0 bases, with 14 bases lying between them. The CDR3 sequence is 15 residues long. In germline, CDR1 is SGHTA, CDR2 FQGTGA.

The rearrangement joins TRBV7-9 to TRBJ1-4; D possibly corresponds to TRBD1 (6 bases). V lost 5 bases to trimming and J lost 8 bases, with 15 bases between them. CDR1 SEHNR and CDR2 FQNEAQ come from the germline V gene (reference sequence). The CDR3 length is 14 residues. The DNA of the CDR3 is TGTGCCAGCAGCATTAGGGGGGCAGGGGAAAAACTGTTTTTT. This gives the protein CASSIRGAGEKLFF.

This chain uses TRBV5-1 with TRBJ2-7, with D perhaps matching TRBD1 (5 bases). From germline, CDR1 is SGHRS and CDR2 YFSETQ. Trimming removed 0 bases at V and 7 bases at J, with 14 bases between. This CDR3 has 14 amino acids. CDR3 nucleotide sequence: TGCGCCAGCAGCTTGGATCAGGGTGGGCGGGAGCAGTACTTC. Translated, it gives CASSLDQGGREQYF.

The chain uses TRBV29-1 and TRBJ2-3; a weak D match, TRBD2 (5 bases). V lost 4 bases and J lost 2, with 13 bases in between. The CDR3 sequence is 14 residues long. Germline values: CDR1 SQVTM, CDR2 ANQGSEA. CDR3 amino acids: CSVGGLLLTDTQYF. DNA of the CDR3: TGCAGCGTTGGAGGACTTCTCCTCACAGATACGCAGTATTTT.

The V gene is TRBV5-6, the J gene TRBJ2-3; TRBD2 matches 10 bases. CDR3 length: 18 amino acids. V dropped 1 base and J dropped 3; count of bases not matched to a gene: 11. Looked up from germline, CDR1 is SGHDT and CDR2 is YYEEEE. The CDR3 here is CASSLWLAGVVGTDTQYF. The CDR3 DNA reads TGTGCCAGCAGCTTGTGGCTAGCGGGAGTGGTTGGGACAGATACGCAGTATTTT.

This chain joins TRBV5-4 and TRBJ2-7; 8 bases align to TRBD2. V lost 0 bases to trimming and J lost 7 bases; unmatched junction nucleotides: 6. CDR1 is SGHNT, CDR2 YYREEE, per germline (reference sequence). This CDR3 is built from 14 residues. CDR3 in DNA: TGTGCCAGCAGCTTGGCCGGGACTAGAGAGGAGCAGTACTTC. The encoded protein is CASSLAGTREEQYF. Full variable domain (outside the CDR3, taken from reference TRBV5-4 and TRBJ2-7): ETGVTQSPTHLIKTRGQQVTLRCSSQSGHNTVSWYQQALGQGPQFIFQYYREEENGRGNFPPRFSGLQFPNYSSELNVNALELDDSALYLCASSLAGTREEQYFGPGTRLTVT.

The chain recombines TRBV19 with TRBJ2-3; 10 nucleotides agree with TRBD2. Germline values: CDR1 LNHDA, CDR2 SQIVND (reference sequence). Trimming removed 6 bases from V and 5 bases from J; junction bases left unmatched: 5. CDR3 length: 14 residues. This CDR3 is CASRASGSGDTQYF. The CDR3 DNA sequence: TGTGCCAGTAGGGCTAGCGGGAGTGGAGATACGCAGTATTTT.

This clone has more than one count but fewer than ten. The rearrangement joins TRBV28 to TRBJ1-1, with D possibly being TRBD1 (5 bases). Germline V gene data show CDR1 as MDHEN and CDR2 as SYDVKM. Between the trimmed V and J ends, which lost 6 bases and 1 base, there was a span of 15 bases. CDR3 length: 15 residues. CDR3 DNA sequence: TGTGCCAGCAGGGCCGGGAGTCAGGGGAACACTGAAGCTTTCTTT. Translating gives CASRAGSQGNTEAFF. The variable domain in full, completed from reference TRBV28 and TRBJ1-1, reads DVKVTQSSRYLVKRTGEKVFLECVQDMDHENMFWYRQDPGLGLRLIYFSYDVKMKEKGDIPEGYSVSREKKERFSLILESASTNQTSMYLCASRAGSQGNTEAFFGQGTRLTVV.

This clone has a single count. The J gene is TRBJ2-1, the V gene TRBV4-2; 8 bases line up with TRBD2. Germline V gene sequence: CDR1 LGHNA, CDR2 YNFKEQ. The CDR3 has 15 amino acids. V lost 0 bases to trimming and J lost 9 bases; unmatched junction nucleotides: 7. CDR3 DNA sequence: TGTGCCAGCAGCCAAGACCAGCGGGAGAAGGGTGAGCAGTTCTTC. Translating it yields CASSQDQREKGEQFF.

This clone showed up just once. This rearrangement joins TRBV6-6 to TRBJ2-5; TRBD2 aligns across 7 bases. V was clipped by 6 bases and J by 1 base; unmatched bases: 5. The CDR3 consists of 14 residues. Germline lookup yields CDR1 MNHNY and CDR2 SVGAGI (reference sequence). The CDR3 DNA sequence: TGTGCCAGCAGGTCTAGCGGAATCCAAGAGACCCAGTACTTC. It is translated as CASRSSGIQETQYF.

The chain recombines TRBV9 with TRBJ2-3; no firm D call. V lost 6 bases, J lost 4 bases, and 15 bases lay in between. Germline V gene sequence: CDR1 SGDLS, CDR2 YYNGEE. The CDR3 length is 14 residues. CDR3 region: CASNVDPGADTQYF. For the CDR3, the DNA is TGTGCCAGCAACGTGGATCCGGGCGCAGATACGCAGTATTTT.

V and J are TRBV30 and TRBJ1-1; tentatively, D is TRBD1 (5 bases). This CDR3 is built from 15 residues. Trimming removed 1 base at V and 4 bases at J, with 16 bases between. Germline loops: CDR1 GTSNPN, CDR2 SVGIG (reference sequence). The CDR3 sequence: CAWSASTGQRTEAFF. Here the CDR3 DNA reads TGTGCCTGGAGTGCCTCCACAGGTCAACGCACTGAAGCTTTCTTT. The full variable domain, completed using reference TRBV30 and TRBJ1-1, is SQTIHQWPATLVQPVGSPLSLECTVEGTSNPNLYWYRQAAGRGLQLLFYSVGIGQISSEVPQNLSASRPQDRQFILSSKKLLLSDSGFYLCAWSASTGQRTEAFFGQGTRLTVV.

The chain uses TRBV2 and TRBJ1-6; a weak D match, TRBD1 (5 bases). Germline CDR1 is SNHLY and CDR2 is FYNNEI. The CDR3 contains 17 residues. Trimming cost V 7 bases and J 6 bases, with 22 bases left between them. The chain's CDR3 is CASNLESSGLGNSPLHF. DNA for the CDR3: TGTGCCAGCAATCTTGAGAGTTCGGGACTGGGTAATTCACCCCTCCACTTT.

V is TRBV2 and J is TRBJ2-7, with D possibly TRBD1 on 6 matching bases. This CDR3 comprises 13 residues. Germline CDR1 reads SNHLY; CDR2 reads FYNNEI. V was shortened by 5 bases and J by 2 bases, with 10 bases between the two germline ends. This CDR3 is CASSPNRAYEQYF. The CDR3 bases are TGTGCCAGCAGTCCGAACAGGGCCTACGAGCAGTACTTC.

This clone was picked up one time. One end of the junction does not line up with germline, which may come from a read error. The chain employs TRBV7-7 and TRBJ2-5; 10 nucleotides match TRBD2. Germline CDR1 SSHAT, CDR2 FNYEAQ (reference sequence). CDR3 length equals 13 residues. CDR3 sequence: CASSIIAGGTQYF. For the CDR3, the DNA is TGTGCTAGCAGCATAATAGCGGGAGGGACCCAGTACTTC. Full variable domain (rest looked up from reference TRBV7-7 and TRBJ2-5): GAGVSQSPRYKVTKRGQDVTLRCDPISSHATLYWYQQALGQGPEFLTYFNYEAQPDKSGLPSDRFSAERPEGSISTLTIQRTEQRDSAMYRCASSIIAGGTQYFGPGTRLLVL.

The gene calls are TRBV28 and TRBJ1-6, with 7 nucleotides matching TRBD1. There are 14 residues in the CDR3. The trim removed 4 bases at V and 9 bases at J, leaving 6 bases unmatched. The germline CDR1 and CDR2 sequences are MDHEN and SYDVKM. CDR3 nucleotides: TGTGCCAGCAGTTATGGACAGGCGAGTTCACCCCTCCACTTT. This translates into CASSYGQASSPLHF.

This clone was observed a handful of times. The chain is built from TRBV2 and TRBJ2-1; 8 positions match TRBD2. The V gene's germline CDR1 is SNHLY and CDR2 FYNNEI. The CDR3 has 15 amino acids. V dropped 7 bases and J dropped 2; count of bases not matched to a gene: 7. CDR3 sequence: CASTNSGTTYNEQFF. CDR3 nucleotide sequence: TGTGCCAGCACCAATAGCGGGACTACCTACAATGAGCAGTTCTTC.

The J gene is TRBJ2-3, the V gene TRBV4-1; D not certain. Germline V lookup: CDR1 MGHRA, CDR2 YSYEKL. V shed 4 bases and J shed 2 bases, with 16 bases lying between them. This CDR3 has 16 amino acids. In DNA, the CDR3 is TGCGCCAGCAGCCCTATCCCTACCCTACTCACAGATACGCAGTATTTT. Amino acid sequence: CASSPIPTLLTDTQYF.

This chain uses TRBV10-2 with TRBJ2-2; unclear D gene. V was clipped by 6 bases and J by 4 bases, with 12 bases between them. Germline V gene data show CDR1 as WSHSY and CDR2 as SAAADI. The length of the CDR3 is 14 residues. In nucleotides, the CDR3 is TGCGCCAGCAGCCTGTTGGGCCTCACCGGGGAGCTGTTTTTT. Its protein product is CASSLLGLTGELFF.

This sequence joins TRBV28 and TRBJ1-5; D may be TRBD1 (5 bases). From germline, CDR1 is MDHEN and CDR2 SYDVKM. CDR3 length: 18 residues. Trimming took 1 base from V and 5 from J, leaving 21 bases between them. CDR3 sequence reads: CASSLLSLIGGVDQPQHF. In nucleotides, the CDR3 is TGTGCCAGCAGTTTATTGTCCTTAATTGGGGGGGTTGATCAGCCCCAGCATTTT. Drawing the rest from reference TRBV28 and TRBJ1-5, the complete variable domain is DVKVTQSSRYLVKRTGEKVFLECVQDMDHENMFWYRQDPGLGLRLIYFSYDVKMKEKGDIPEGYSVSREKKERFSLILESASTNQTSMYLCASSLLSLIGGVDQPQHFGDGTRLSIL.

The V call is TRBV15, the J call TRBJ1-5; 12 bases are shared with TRBD1. CDR3 size: 19 residues. Germline assignment: CDR1 LNHNV and CDR2 YYDKDF (reference sequence). The junction had 14 bases not matched to a gene; V was cut back by 3 bases and J by 5 bases. CDR3 loop: CATSRSRDRGPWGDQPQHF. The CDR3 DNA sequence: TGTGCCACCAGCAGGAGCCGGGACAGGGGGCCATGGGGAGATCAGCCCCAGCATTTT.

This rearrangement joins TRBV5-4 to TRBJ1-1; a possible D gene is TRBD1 (5 bases). Germline V gene lookup returns CDR1 SGHNT and CDR2 YYREEE (reference sequence). V shed 1 base and J shed 0 bases, with 10 bases lying between them. There are 15 residues in the CDR3. CDR3 amino acids: CASSLNGGVNTEAFF. CDR3 bases: TGTGCCAGCAGCTTGAATGGGGGAGTGAACACTGAAGCTTTCTTT. Combining the CDR3 with reference TRBV5-4 and TRBJ1-1 gives the whole variable domain ETGVTQSPTHLIKTRGQQVTLRCSSQSGHNTVSWYQQALGQGPQFIFQYYREEENGRGNFPPRFSGLQFPNYSSELNVNALELDDSALYLCASSLNGGVNTEAFFGQGTRLTVV.

The rearrangement joins TRBV6-1 to TRBJ2-1, with 7 nucleotides matching TRBD1. Germline values: CDR1 MNHNS, CDR2 SASEGT. The CDR3 extends over 12 amino acids. V shed 6 bases, J shed 10 bases, and the junction held 6 bases outside the gene matches. The CDR3 spells CASRTTGREQFF. CDR3 coding DNA: TGTGCCAGCAGGACGACAGGGAGAGAGCAGTTCTTC.